One and the same sample provided the 18 T cell receptor beta chains below, sequenced in a study of shared clonotypes between healthy human individuals. The method was immunoSEQ multiplex PCR; TCRdb's version includes in-frame clones alone and lacks a portion of them. The sample holds 450,000 to 700,000 clones, over 95% seen once. Naive CD8 cells, CD45RO-negative and positively selected for CCR7, excluded terminally differentiated effector memory CD45RA+ cells. Material: naive CD8+ T cells sorted from blood. The receptors stem from a woman in her thirties in good health.

This chain links TRBV11-3 with TRBJ2-7; maybe TRBD2 (6 bases). V lost 3 bases and J lost 3, with 15 bases in between. Germline V gives CDR1 SGHNT, CDR2 YENEEA. The CDR3 is made up of 15 amino acids. CDR3 in amino acids: CASSLGTGADYEQYF. DNA of the CDR3: TGTGCCAGCAGCTTGGGGACTGGAGCGGACTACGAGCAGTACTTC.

This rearrangement joins TRBV11-3 to TRBJ2-1; TRBD2 aligns across 8 bases. Germline lookup yields CDR1 SGHNT and CDR2 YENEEA. Unmatched junction bases numbered 10, after V lost 5 bases and J lost 7 bases. This CDR3 contains 15 residues. The CDR3 DNA sequence: TGTGCCAGCAGCCGGAGCGGGAGTGGCAGGAATGAGCAGTTCTTC. This gives the protein CASSRSGSGRNEQFF. Full variable domain (outside the CDR3, taken from reference TRBV11-3 and TRBJ2-1): EAGVVQSPRYKIIEKKQPVAFWCNPISGHNTLYWYLQNLGQGPELLIRYENEEAVDDSQLPKDRFSAERLKGVDSTLKIQPAELGDSAVYLCASSRSGSGRNEQFFGPGTRLTVL.

This clone appeared once. J is TRBJ2-7 and V is TRBV6-5; 10 nucleotides align to TRBD1. With V trimmed by 6 bases and J by 3 bases, 5 bases remained unmatched. The V gene's germline CDR1 is MNHEY and CDR2 SVGAGI. The CDR3 covers 14 residues. The CDR3, as DNA: TGTGCCAGCAGAACGGGGGACAGGGGCTACGAGCAGTACTTC. This encodes CASRTGDRGYEQYF.

The chain couples TRBV19 to TRBJ1-1; unclear D gene. CDR1 and CDR2 from the germline V gene are LNHDA and SQIVND (reference sequence). The CDR3 covers 14 residues. V was trimmed by 4 bases and J by 1 base, leaving 10 bases between them. Here the CDR3 reads CASSTGLTNTEAFF. The CDR3 coding sequence is TGTGCCAGTAGTACCGGACTAACGAACACTGAAGCTTTCTTT.

The chain joins TRBV10-2 to TRBJ1-1, with D perhaps TRBD1 (6 bases). The CDR3 sequence is 11 residues long. CDR1 WSHSY and CDR2 SAAADI come from the germline V gene. V dropped 8 bases and J dropped 7 bases, with 11 bases sitting between them. This CDR3 is CASSGGIEAFF. The DNA of the CDR3 is TGCGCCAGCTCGGGGGGCATTGAAGCTTTCTTT.

This clone has only one observation. The rearrangement links TRBV7-9 to TRBJ1-3; D is uncertain. V was clipped by 5 bases and J by 0 bases, with 8 bases between them. The CDR3 is 14 amino acids. Germline-derived CDR1 and CDR2 are SEHNR and FQNEAQ (reference sequence). The DNA of the CDR3 is TGTGCCAGCAGCCCTCAGGCCTCTGGAAACACCATATATTTT. Protein: CASSPQASGNTIYF.

The chain couples TRBV27 to TRBJ2-7, with 7 bases aligning to TRBD2. Per the germline V gene, CDR1 is MNHEY and CDR2 is SMNVEV (reference sequence). The V segment lost 3 bases and the J segment 5 bases; nucleotides outside the gene matches: 7. This CDR3 has 14 amino acids. CDR3 in amino acids: CASSLRLALNEQYF. DNA of the CDR3: TGTGCCAGCAGTTTGAGACTAGCCTTAAACGAGCAGTACTTC.

The chain carries TRBV7-9 and TRBJ2-3; a possible D gene is TRBD1 (5 bases). Germline-derived CDR1 and CDR2 are SEHNR and FQNEAQ (reference sequence). Deletions cut 6 bases from V and 4 bases from J, with 20 bases between. The CDR3 consists of 16 residues. As DNA, the CDR3 is TGTGCCAGCAGAAAACAGGCAGGGTTTGGTGCAGATACGCAGTATTTT. Amino acids: CASRKQAGFGADTQYF.

This chain links TRBV28 with TRBJ1-1, with D perhaps matching TRBD1 (5 bases). V was clipped by 4 bases and J by 0 bases, with 9 bases between them. CDR3 length equals 14 residues. Germline V gives CDR1 MDHEN, CDR2 SYDVKM. CDR3 nucleotides: TGTGCCAGCAGTTCCTTACAGGTGAACACTGAAGCTTTCTTT. This encodes CASSSLQVNTEAFF.

The chain is built from TRBV29-1 and TRBJ1-2; 10 positions agree with TRBD1. CDR3 length: 12 residues. Germline lookup yields CDR1 SQVTM and CDR2 ANQGSEA. V trimming: 6 bases; J trimming: 7 bases; junction bases outside the gene matches: 5. The CDR3 DNA is TGCAGCGTCGGACAGGGGGGCCTTGGCTACACCTTC. Translation: CSVGQGGLGYTF.

The chain uses TRBV4-1 and TRBJ1-5; D is uncertain. The germline V gene encodes CDR1 MGHRA and CDR2 YSYEKL. V lost 3 bases and J lost 4, with 10 bases in between. The CDR3 has 14 amino acids. CDR3 amino acids: CASSHGPLNQPQHF. The CDR3 DNA is TGCGCCAGCAGCCACGGACCCCTAAATCAGCCCCAGCATTTT.

The CDR3 is CASSLFTGQQDTGELFF. The CDR3 region has the DNA TGCGCCAGCAGCTTGTTTACGGGACAGCAAGACACCGGGGAGCTGTTTTTT. The chain recombines TRBV5-1 with TRBJ2-2; 7 bases map to TRBD1. The CDR3 is 17 residues long. Germline CDR1 is SGHRS and CDR2 is YFSETQ. Unmatched junction bases numbered 9, after V lost 1 base and J lost 3 bases.

The rearrangement uses TRBV23-1 and TRBJ2-6, with TRBD2 identical over 9 bases. TRBV23-1 has ORF status, its function being uncertain. V gave up 0 bases and J gave up 5 bases; unmatched junction bases: 8. The CDR3 covers 18 residues. Written as DNA, the CDR3 is TGCGCCAGCAGTCAATCGAGCAGCGGGAGGAATAGGGCCAACGTCCTGACTTTC. Translating it yields CASSQSSSGRNRANVLTF.

The chain has TRBV27 and TRBJ2-3; D is undetermined. Looked up from germline, CDR1 is MNHEY and CDR2 is SMNVEV (reference sequence). This CDR3 contains 19 residues. V was clipped by 5 bases and J by 1 base, with 25 bases between them. CDR3 coding DNA: TGTGCCAGCAGTAACCTCGGAGCTAACTCAACTATGGGCACAGATACGCAGTATTTT. Translated: CASSNLGANSTMGTDTQYF.

The chain recombines TRBV6-5 with TRBJ2-3, with D hard to call. Germline V gives CDR1 MNHEY, CDR2 SVGAGI. Deletions cut 6 bases from V and 0 bases from J, with 13 bases between. This CDR3 comprises 15 residues. CDR3 loop: CASSQTRVSTDTQYF. The CDR3 nucleotides read TGTGCCAGCAGCCAGACAAGGGTTAGCACAGATACGCAGTATTTT.

The genes are TRBV19 and TRBJ2-4, with D possibly being TRBD1 (5 bases). Germline V gene data show CDR1 as LNHDA and CDR2 as SQIVND (reference sequence). With 0 bases removed from V and 0 bases from J, the gap between germline ends came to 15 bases. This CDR3 contains 18 residues. CDR3 nucleotide sequence: TGTGCCAGTAGTATAGACAATGACAGAATTCTAGCCAAAAACATTCAGTACTTC. It translates to CASSIDNDRILAKNIQYF. The variable domain in full, with the rest retrieved from reference TRBV19 and TRBJ2-4, is DGGITQSPKYLFRKEGQNVTLSCEQNLNHDAMYWYRQDPGQGLRLIYYSQIVNDFQKGDIAEGYSVSREKKESFPLTVTSAQKNPTAFYLCASSIDNDRILAKNIQYFGAGTRLSVL.

This chain connects TRBV28 to TRBJ2-5; D gene uncertain. V was cut by 2 bases and J by 0 bases, with 13 bases left in between. The CDR3 loop spans 16 amino acids. Germline values: CDR1 MDHEN, CDR2 SYDVKM. CDR3 nucleotides: TGTGCCAGCAGTTTAGGGCAATCCACATACCAAGAGACCCAGTACTTC. Protein sequence: CASSLGQSTYQETQYF.

A remark on this clone: This same CDR3 is encoded by further DNA sequences in the sample. The chain employs TRBV27 and TRBJ1-1, with D possibly TRBD1 on 5 matching bases. The CDR3 is 14 amino acids. Germline-derived CDR1 and CDR2 are MNHEY and SMNVEV (reference sequence). Trimming left V 2 bases short and J 2 bases short, with 9 bases between. The CDR3 here is CASSLGGPNTEAFF. The CDR3 DNA reads as TGTGCCAGCAGTTTAGGGGGACCCAACACTGAAGCTTTCTTT.